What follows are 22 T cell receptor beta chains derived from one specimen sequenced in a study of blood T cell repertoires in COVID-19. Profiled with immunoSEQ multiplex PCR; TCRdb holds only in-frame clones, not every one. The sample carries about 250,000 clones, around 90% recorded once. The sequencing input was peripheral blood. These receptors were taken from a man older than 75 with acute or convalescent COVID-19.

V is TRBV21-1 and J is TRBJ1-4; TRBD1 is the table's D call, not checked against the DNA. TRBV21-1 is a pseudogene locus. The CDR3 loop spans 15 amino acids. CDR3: CASSNLTGIDEKLFF. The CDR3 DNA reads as TGTGCCAGCAGCAACCTGACAGGGATCGATGAAAAACTGTTTTTT.

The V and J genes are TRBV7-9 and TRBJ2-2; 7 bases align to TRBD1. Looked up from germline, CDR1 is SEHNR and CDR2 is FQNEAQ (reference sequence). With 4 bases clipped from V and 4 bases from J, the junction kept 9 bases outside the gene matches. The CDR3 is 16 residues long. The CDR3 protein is CASSSSGGASTGELFF. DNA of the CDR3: TGTGCCAGCAGCTCGTCAGGGGGAGCTAGCACCGGGGAGCTGTTTTTT.

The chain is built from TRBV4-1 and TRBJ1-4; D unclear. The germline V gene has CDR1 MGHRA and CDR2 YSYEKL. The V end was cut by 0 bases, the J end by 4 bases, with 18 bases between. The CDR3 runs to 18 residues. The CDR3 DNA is TGCGCCAGCAGCCAAGAGAACACGGTACAGAGGGATAATGAAAAACTGTTTTTT. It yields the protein CASSQENTVQRDNEKLFF.

The CDR3 here is CAISESGTTYEQYF. In DNA form, the CDR3 reads TGTGCCATCAGTGAGTCGGGGACAACCTACGAGCAGTACTTC. The genes are TRBV10-3 and TRBJ2-7, with D possibly TRBD1 on 6 matching bases. V lost 0 bases, J lost 2 bases, and 8 bases lay in between. Germline CDR1 is ENHRY and CDR2 is SYGVKD. This CDR3 has 14 amino acids.

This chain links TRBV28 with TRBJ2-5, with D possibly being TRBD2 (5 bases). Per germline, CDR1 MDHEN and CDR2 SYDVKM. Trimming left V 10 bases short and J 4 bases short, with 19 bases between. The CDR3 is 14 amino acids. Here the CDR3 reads CATRRSGWGETQYF. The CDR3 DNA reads TGTGCCACGCGACGGAGCGGCTGGGGAGAGACCCAGTACTTC.

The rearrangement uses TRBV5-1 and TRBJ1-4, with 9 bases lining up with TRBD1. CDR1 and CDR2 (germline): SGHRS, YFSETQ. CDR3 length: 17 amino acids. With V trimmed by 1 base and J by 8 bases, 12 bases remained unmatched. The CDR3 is CASSLIPLQGAIEKLFF. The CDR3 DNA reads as TGCGCCAGCAGCTTGATACCCCTACAGGGGGCAATAGAAAAACTGTTTTTT. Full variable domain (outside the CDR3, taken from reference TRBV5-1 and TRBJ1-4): KAGVTQTPRYLIKTRGQQVTLSCSPISGHRSVSWYQQTPGQGLQFLFEYFSETQRNKGNFPGRFSGRQFSNSRSEMNVSTLELGDSALYLCASSLIPLQGAIEKLFFGSGTQLSVL.

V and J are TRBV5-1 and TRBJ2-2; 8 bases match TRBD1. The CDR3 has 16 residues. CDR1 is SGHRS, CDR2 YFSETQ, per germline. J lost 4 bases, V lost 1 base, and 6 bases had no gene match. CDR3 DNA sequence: TGCGCCAGCAGCTTGCTCCAGGGGGCGTCCACCGGGGAGCTGTTTTTT. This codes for CASSLLQGASTGELFF. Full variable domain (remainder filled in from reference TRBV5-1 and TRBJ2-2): KAGVTQTPRYLIKTRGQQVTLSCSPISGHRSVSWYQQTPGQGLQFLFEYFSETQRNKGNFPGRFSGRQFSNSRSEMNVSTLELGDSALYLCASSLLQGASTGELFFGEGSRLTVL.

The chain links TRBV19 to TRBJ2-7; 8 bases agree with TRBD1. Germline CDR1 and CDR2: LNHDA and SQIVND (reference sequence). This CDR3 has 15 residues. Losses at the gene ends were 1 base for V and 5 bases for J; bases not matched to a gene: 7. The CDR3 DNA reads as TGTGCCAGTAGTATAGGAGGACAGGGTAGCGACGAGCAGTACTTC. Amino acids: CASSIGGQGSDEQYF.

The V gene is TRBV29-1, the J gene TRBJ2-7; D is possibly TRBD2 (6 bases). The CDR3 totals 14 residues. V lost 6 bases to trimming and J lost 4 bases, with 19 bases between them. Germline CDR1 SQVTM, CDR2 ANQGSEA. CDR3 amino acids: CSVGGTPLPYEQYF. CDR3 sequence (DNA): TGCAGCGTGGGTGGGACTCCCCTGCCTTACGAGCAGTACTTC.

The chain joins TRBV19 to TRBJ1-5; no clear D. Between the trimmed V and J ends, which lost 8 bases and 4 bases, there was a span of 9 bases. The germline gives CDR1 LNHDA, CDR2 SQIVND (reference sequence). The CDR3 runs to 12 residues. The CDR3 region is CASGPLNQPQHF. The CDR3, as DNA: TGTGCCAGTGGGCCTCTGAATCAGCCCCAGCATTTT.

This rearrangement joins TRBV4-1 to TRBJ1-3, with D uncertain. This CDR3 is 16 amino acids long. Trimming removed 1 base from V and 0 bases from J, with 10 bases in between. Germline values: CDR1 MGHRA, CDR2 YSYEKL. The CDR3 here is CASSQVAGLSGNTIYF. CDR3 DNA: TGCGCCAGCAGCCAAGTGGCAGGACTCTCTGGAAACACCATATATTTT.

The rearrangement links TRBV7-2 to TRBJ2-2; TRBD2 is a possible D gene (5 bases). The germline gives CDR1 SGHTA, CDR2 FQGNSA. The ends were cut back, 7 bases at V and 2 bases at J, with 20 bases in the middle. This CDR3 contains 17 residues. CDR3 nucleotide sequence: TGTGCCAGCACCGATCGATTTTCTAGCAGTAACACCGGGGAGCTGTTTTTT. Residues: CASTDRFSSSNTGELFF.

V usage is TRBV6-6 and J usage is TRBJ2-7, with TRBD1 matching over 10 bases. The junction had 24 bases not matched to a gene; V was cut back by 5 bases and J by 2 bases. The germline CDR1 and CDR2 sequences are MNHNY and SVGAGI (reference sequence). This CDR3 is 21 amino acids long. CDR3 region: CASSLRGPSPSGTGDPYEQYF. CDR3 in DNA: TGTGCCAGCAGTCTACGGGGCCCCTCACCCTCCGGGACAGGGGACCCCTACGAGCAGTACTTC.

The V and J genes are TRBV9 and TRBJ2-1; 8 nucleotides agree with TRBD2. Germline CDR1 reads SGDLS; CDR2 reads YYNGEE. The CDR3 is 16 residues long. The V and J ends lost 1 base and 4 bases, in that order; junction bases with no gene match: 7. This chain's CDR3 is CASSVFGTREYNEQFF. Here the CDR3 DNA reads TGTGCCAGCAGCGTATTTGGGACTAGGGAGTACAATGAGCAGTTCTTC. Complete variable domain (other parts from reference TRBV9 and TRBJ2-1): DSGVTQTPKHLITATGQRVTLRCSPRSGDLSVYWYQQSLDQGLQFLIQYYNGEERAKGNILERFSAQQFPDLHSELNLSSLELGDSALYFCASSVFGTREYNEQFFGPGTRLTVL.

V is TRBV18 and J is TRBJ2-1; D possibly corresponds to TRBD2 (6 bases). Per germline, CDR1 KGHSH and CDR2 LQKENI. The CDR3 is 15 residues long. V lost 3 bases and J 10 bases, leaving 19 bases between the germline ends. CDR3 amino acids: CASSPSGRDMREQFF. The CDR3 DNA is TGTGCCAGCTCACCTAGCGGTAGGGATATGAGAGAGCAGTTCTTC.

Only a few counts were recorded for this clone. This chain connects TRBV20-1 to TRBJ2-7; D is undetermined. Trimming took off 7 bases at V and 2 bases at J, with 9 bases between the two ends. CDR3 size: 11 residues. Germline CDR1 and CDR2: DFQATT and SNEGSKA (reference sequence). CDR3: CSVVSAYEQYF. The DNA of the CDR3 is TGCAGTGTAGTATCTGCCTACGAGCAGTACTTC.

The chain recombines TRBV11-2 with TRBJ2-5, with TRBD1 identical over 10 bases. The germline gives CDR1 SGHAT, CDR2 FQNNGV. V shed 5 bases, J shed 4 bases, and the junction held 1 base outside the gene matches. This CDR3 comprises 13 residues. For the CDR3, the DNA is TGTGCCAGCAGCCGGGACAGGGGAGAGACCCAGTACTTC. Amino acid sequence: CASSRDRGETQYF.

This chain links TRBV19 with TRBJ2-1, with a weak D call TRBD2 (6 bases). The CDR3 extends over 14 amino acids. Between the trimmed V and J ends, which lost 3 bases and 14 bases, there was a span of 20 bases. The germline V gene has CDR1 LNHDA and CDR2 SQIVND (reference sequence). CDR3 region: CASSISGVAGLKFF. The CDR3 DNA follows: TGTGCCAGTAGTATTTCGGGAGTCGCGGGTCTAAAGTTCTTC.

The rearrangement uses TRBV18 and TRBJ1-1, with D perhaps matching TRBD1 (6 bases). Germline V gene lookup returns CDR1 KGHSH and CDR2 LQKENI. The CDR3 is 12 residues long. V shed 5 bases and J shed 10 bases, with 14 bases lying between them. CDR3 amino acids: CASSSQGRVAFF. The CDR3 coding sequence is TGTGCCAGCTCATCTCAGGGGCGGGTAGCTTTCTTT.

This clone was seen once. The chain's CDR3 is CASSQERGTNTGELFF. CDR3 in DNA: TGTGCCAGCAGCCAAGAACGGGGGACTAACACCGGGGAGCTGTTTTTT. The rearrangement joins TRBV3-1 (or the pseudogene TRBV3-2) to TRBJ2-2; tentative D call: TRBD2 (6 bases). The CDR3 sequence is 16 residues long. Trimming cost V 0 bases and J 2 bases, with 10 bases left between them. Per germline, CDR1 LGHDT and CDR2 YNNKEL (reference sequence).

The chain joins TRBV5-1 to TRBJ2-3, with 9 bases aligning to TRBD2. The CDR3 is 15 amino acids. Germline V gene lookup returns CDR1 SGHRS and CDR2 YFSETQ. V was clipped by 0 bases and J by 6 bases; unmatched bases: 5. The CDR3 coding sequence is TGCGCCAGCAGCTTGGTGGCTAGCGGGGAGGATACGCAGTATTTT. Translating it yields CASSLVASGEDTQYF.

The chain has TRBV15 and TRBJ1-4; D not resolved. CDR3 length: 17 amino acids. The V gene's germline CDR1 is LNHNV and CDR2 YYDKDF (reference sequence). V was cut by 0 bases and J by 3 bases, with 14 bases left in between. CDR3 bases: TGTGCCACCAGCAGAGATGCGACCTACCAGGCTAATGAAAAACTGTTTTTT. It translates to CATSRDATYQANEKLFF.